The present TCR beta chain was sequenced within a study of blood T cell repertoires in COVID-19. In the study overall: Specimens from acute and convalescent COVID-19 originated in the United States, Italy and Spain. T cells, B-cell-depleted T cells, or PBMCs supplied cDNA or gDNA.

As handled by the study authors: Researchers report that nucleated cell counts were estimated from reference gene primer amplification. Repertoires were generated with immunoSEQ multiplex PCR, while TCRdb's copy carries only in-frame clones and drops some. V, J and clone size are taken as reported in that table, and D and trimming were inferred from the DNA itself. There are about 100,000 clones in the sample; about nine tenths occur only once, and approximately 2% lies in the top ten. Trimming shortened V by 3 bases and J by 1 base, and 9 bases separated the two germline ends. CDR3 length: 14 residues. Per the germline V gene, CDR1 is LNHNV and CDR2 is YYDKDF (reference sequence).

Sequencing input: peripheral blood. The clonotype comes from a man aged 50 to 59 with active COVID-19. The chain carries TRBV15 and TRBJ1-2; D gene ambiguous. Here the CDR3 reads CATSRNQDNYGYTF. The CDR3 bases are TGTGCCACCAGCAGGAATCAGGATAACTATGGCTACACCTTC.